What follows describes a single T cell receptor beta chain. Its antigen remains unidentified. The data derive from a study of beta chain features in type 1 diabetes. Isolated RNA was reverse transcribed in full, so expressed TCRB transcripts were sequenced. Method: immunoSEQ multiplex PCR; TCRdb's copy keeps in-frame clones and lacks some. The repertoire holds about 170,000 clones, about 8% seen once, with approximately 0.93% in the top ten. CDR1 and CDR2 (germline): KGHSH, LQKENI. This CDR3 contains 17 residues. Trimming removed 2 bases from V and 3 bases from J; junction bases left unmatched: 4. Broader study findings: There was a moderate but significant shortening of TCRB CDR3s in all four CD4+ subsets of Type 1 diabetes patients.

The receptor was derived from a woman in her forties with type 1 diabetes. The chain is built from TRBV18 and TRBJ2-1; TRBD2 aligns across 13 bases. Specimen: central memory CD4+ T cells from blood. CDR3 sequence: CASSPGLAGASYNEQFF. The CDR3 DNA reads TGTGCCAGCTCACCAGGACTAGCGGGGGCTAGCTACAATGAGCAGTTCTTC.